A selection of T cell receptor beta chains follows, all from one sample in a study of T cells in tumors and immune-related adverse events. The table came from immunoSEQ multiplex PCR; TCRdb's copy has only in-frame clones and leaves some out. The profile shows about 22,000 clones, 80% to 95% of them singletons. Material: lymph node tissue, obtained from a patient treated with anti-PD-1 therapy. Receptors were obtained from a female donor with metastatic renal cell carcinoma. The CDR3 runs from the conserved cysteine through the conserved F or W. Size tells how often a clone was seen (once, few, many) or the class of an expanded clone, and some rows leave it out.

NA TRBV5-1 CASSLGRGPEAFF
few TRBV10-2 CASRPQEFGNTIYF
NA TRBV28 CASHKAVSGNTIYF
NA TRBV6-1 CASSSTGSGTEAFF
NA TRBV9 CASSVASSGGLAQETQYF
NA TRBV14 CASSPFTDTQYF
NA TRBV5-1 CASSANPGTDQETQYF
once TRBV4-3 CASSDYNEQFF
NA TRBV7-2 CASSLNPQGLTRNEQFF
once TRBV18 CASSPSGGFGEQYF
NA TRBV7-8 CASSLSQALYEQYF
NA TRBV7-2 CASSPRAGENFF
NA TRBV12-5 CASGLATGGAPGELFF
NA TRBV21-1 CASSKVRGSTDTQYF
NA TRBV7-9 CASSFKVRGGSQETQYF
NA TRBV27 CASSFGPSYEQYF
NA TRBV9 CASSVGSLSGNTIYF
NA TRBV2 CASSVYTEAFF
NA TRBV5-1 CASSVARQGESPLHF
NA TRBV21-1 CASSTPWGENEQFF
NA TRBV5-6 CASSLRLWNTEAFF
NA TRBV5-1 CASSPTVGLAGFGTETQYF
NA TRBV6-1 CASRIGLAGADTQYF
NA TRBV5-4 CASSRGDRAPYNEQFF
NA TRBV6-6 CASLRHSTDTQYF